This T cell receptor beta chain came from a study of shared clonotypes between healthy human individuals. Overall study: Three men and a couple of women, aged 18 to 49, were donors.

This clone appeared once. This sample also contains other DNA sequences that code for the same CDR3. Every donor was a Caucasian adult from Nashville, Tennessee. The repertoire was sequenced with immunoSEQ multiplex PCR; TCRdb's copy has only in-frame clones and lacks some. Of 2,500,000 or so clones listed, approximately 93% are singletons. The germline V gene encodes CDR1 SGHRS and CDR2 YFSETQ. V was pared by 4 bases and J by 4 bases, with 7 bases of the junction left unmatched. This CDR3 has 15 residues. The V and J genes are TRBV5-1 and TRBJ2-5; 10 bases match TRBD2. Sequencing used naive CD4+ T cells from PBMCs. Documented subset: CD45RA+ positively selected. The receptor was isolated from a man between 18 and 29 years old in good health. Some clones in this sample may be carry-over from other donors' samples. The CDR3 DNA is TGCGCCAGCAGCCCTGGGCTAGCGGGAGTAGAGACCCAGTACTTC. Translating gives CASSPGLAGVETQYF. The full variable domain, rest sourced from reference TRBV5-1 and TRBJ2-5, is KAGVTQTPRYLIKTRGQQVTLSCSPISGHRSVSWYQQTPGQGLQFLFEYFSETQRNKGNFPGRFSGRQFSNSRSEMNVSTLELGDSALYLCASSPGLAGVETQYFGPGTRLLVL.